These 15 T cell receptor beta chains were all obtained from the same sample, sequenced in a study of T cell clonality in common variable immunodeficiency. The method was immunoSEQ multiplex PCR; TCRdb's version includes in-frame clones alone and lacks a portion of them. This set yields tens of thousands of clones and no singletons; the top ten hold approximately 9.4%. Material for sequencing was peripheral blood mononuclear cells. The receptor source for this set is a person aged 18 to 70 in good health.

This clone came up many times. Read data end 3 residues before the CDR3 end; the end is taken from the germline J gene. Other DNA sequences in this specimen translate into the identical CDR3. The chain couples TRBV6-1 to TRBJ1-3; the D is unclear. Trimming stripped 2 bases from V and 8 bases from J, with 10 bases between. CDR3 length: 13 amino acids. Per the germline V gene, CDR1 is MNHNS and CDR2 is SASEGT. CDR3 DNA (partial): TGTGCCAGCAGTGAAAAGGAGAGGGACACC. It is translated as CASSEKERDT. The full-length CDR3 reads as CASSEKERDTIYF.

Only a few counts were recorded for this clone. The CDR3 extends 3 residues past the end of the read, so its final part is completed from the germline J gene. The chain carries TRBV5-8 and TRBJ1-5; D is ambiguous. Trimming took off 4 bases at V and 4 bases at J, with 12 bases between the two ends. In germline, CDR1 is SGHTS, CDR2 YDEGEE. This CDR3 has 14 amino acids. CDR3 DNA, as far as it was read: TGTGCCAGCAGCCAGACTAGTGGAAATCAGCCC. This codes for CASSQTSGNQP. The CDR3 in its entirety is CASSQTSGNQPQHF.

In this sample, this clone turned up many times. With the read ending 3 residues before the CDR3 end, the germline J gene is used to fill in that end. The chain couples TRBV10-3 to TRBJ1-1, with D perhaps matching TRBD1 (5 bases). V lost 3 bases and J 3 bases, leaving 8 bases between the germline ends. Germline CDR1 reads ENHRY; CDR2 reads SYGVKD. CDR3 size: 13 residues. CDR3 sequence reads: CAISDGGDTEAFF. The sequenced CDR3 bases are TGTGCCATCAGTGATGGGGGGGACACTGAA.

With respect to this clone: From the germline J gene comes the end of the CDR3, since the read stops 3 residues before it. This rearrangement joins TRBV5-1 to TRBJ2-2, with D tentatively TRBD2 (5 bases). The CDR3 runs to 14 residues. Per germline, CDR1 SGHRS and CDR2 YFSETQ. The sequenced part of the CDR3 DNA is TGCGCCAGCAGCTTGGGCCCGGGGAATGAAAAG. It encodes CASSLGPGNEK. In full, the CDR3 reads CASSLGPGNEKLFF.

In its sample, this clone was seen many times. The DNA ends 3 residues before the CDR3 does, and the rest of the CDR3 is filled in from the germline J gene. The same CDR3 also results from other DNA sequences found in this sample. The gene calls are TRBV5-1 and TRBJ1-2, with 7 bases aligning to TRBD1. This CDR3 contains 14 residues. The germline gives CDR1 SGHRS, CDR2 YFSETQ. Incomplete CDR3 DNA: TGCGCCAGCAGCCAAGGGACAGACCAGAGAGGC. As protein: CASSQGTDQRG. The whole CDR3 protein reads CASSQGTDQRGYTF.

This clone was detected ten times or more. The sequenced fragment ends 3 residues before the CDR3 boundary, so the rest is inferred from the germline J gene. The chain employs TRBV7-9 and TRBJ2-1; perhaps TRBD2 as D (5 bases). CDR1 is SEHNR, CDR2 FQNEAQ, per germline (reference sequence). The V and J ends lost 3 bases and 6 bases respectively, with 15 bases between them. This CDR3 is 15 amino acids long. This CDR3 reads CASSFQDRGGNEQFF. Partial CDR3 DNA: TGTGCCAGCAGCTTTCAGGATAGAGGAGGCAATGAG.

Many counts were recorded for this clone. The DNA ends 3 residues before the CDR3 does, and the rest of the CDR3 is filled in from the germline J gene. The rearrangement links TRBV5-4 to TRBJ2-3; D perhaps matches TRBD2 (6 bases). The CDR3 totals 14 residues. Per germline, CDR1 SGHNT and CDR2 YYREEE (reference sequence). CDR3 sequence reads: CASSLDPGDQPQYF. CDR3 DNA, as far as it was read: TGTGCCAGCAGCTTGGATCCGGGGGATCAGCCG. The variable domain in full, completed from reference TRBV5-4 and TRBJ2-3, reads ETGVTQSPTHLIKTRGQQVTLRCSSQSGHNTVSWYQQALGQGPQFIFQYYREEENGRGNFPPRFSGLQFPNYSSELNVNALELDDSALYLCASSLDPGDQPQYFGPGTRLTVL.

There are a few counts of this clone. The CDR3: CASSLSGQGVDTQYF. CDR3 bases read: TGTGCCAGCAGCTTATCCGGACAGGGCGTCGATACG. The chain is built from TRBV7-2 and TRBJ2-3; the match to TRBD1 covers 8 bases. The read stops 3 residues short of the end of the CDR3; the missing end is completed from the germline J gene. Germline-derived CDR1 and CDR2 are SGHTA and FQGNSA. V trimming: 2 bases; J trimming: 6 bases; junction bases outside the gene matches: 7. The CDR3 spans 15 residues.

This clone appeared many times. The read stops 3 residues short of the end of the CDR3; the missing end is completed from the germline J gene. The chain recombines TRBV10-3 with TRBJ1-1; D may be TRBD1 (5 bases). Germline V gene lookup returns CDR1 ENHRY and CDR2 SYGVKD. This CDR3 is 13 amino acids long. Trimming cost V 6 bases and J 1 base, with 9 bases left between them. This chain's CDR3 is CAISSGGNTEAFF. The sequenced CDR3 bases are TGTGCCATCAGCTCCGGGGGGAACACTGAA.

This clone showed up many times. The sequence runs out 3 residues before the end of the CDR3; the remainder is reconstructed from the germline J gene. The V and J genes are TRBV18 and TRBJ1-2; weak D call: TRBD1 (5 bases). V was clipped by 1 base and J by 6 bases, with 12 bases between them. The germline CDR1 and CDR2 sequences are KGHSH and LQKENI. There are 14 residues in the CDR3. The CDR3 loop reads CASSPLGQGNGYTF. CDR3 bases read: TGTGCCAGCTCACCACTAGGGCAGGGCAATGGC.

This clone was seen repeatedly, ten times or more. The CDR3 end falls 3 residues outside the read, so it is completed with the germline J gene. The chain links TRBV5-1 to TRBJ1-6, with 9 bases matching TRBD1. This CDR3 has 15 amino acids. V lost 1 base to trimming and J lost 11 bases; unmatched junction nucleotides: 7. Germline assignment: CDR1 SGHRS and CDR2 YFSETQ. The part of the CDR3 DNA that was read is TGCGCCAGCAGCTTGATCCGGGACAGGGCCCCACCC. This translates into CASSLIRDRAPP. The complete CDR3 sequence is CASSLIRDRAPPLHF.

Points on this clone: Possible read error: a much larger clone is one base away. The missing CDR3 end, 3 residues past where the read stops, is filled in from the germline J gene. The V gene is TRBV7-2, the J gene TRBJ1-4; D might be TRBD1 (5 bases). Germline assignment: CDR1 SGHTA and CDR2 FQGNSA. The CDR3 is 15 amino acids. CDR3 residues: CASSPRGGVSSPLFF. CDR3 DNA, as far as it was read: TGTGCCAGCAGCCCCCGGGGGGGGGTTTCGTCACCA.

A few counts support this clone. The CDR3 end falls 3 residues outside the read, so it is completed with the germline J gene. This sequence joins TRBV6-1 and TRBJ1-2, with D possibly TRBD1 on 5 matching bases. CDR1 and CDR2 (germline): MNHNS, SASEGT. This CDR3 is 13 amino acids long. The CDR3 reads CASSAGTYYDYTF. CDR3 DNA (partial): TGTGCCAGCAGTGCTGGGACTTACTACGAC.

This clone was counted many times. The CDR3 is cut off 3 residues early in the read; its end comes from the germline J gene. The chain has TRBV6-2 or TRBV6-3 and TRBJ2-1, with 9 bases fitting TRBD2. Per germline, CDR1 MNHEY and CDR2 SVGEGT. The CDR3 totals 16 residues. J gave up 7 bases and V 2 bases, and 9 bases lay outside the gene matches. CDR3: CASSYPASGMDNEQFF. The covered CDR3 bases are TGTGCCAGCAGTTACCCAGCTAGCGGGATGGATAATGAG.

This clone has just a few counts. The read ends 3 residues early relative to the CDR3; the germline J gene fills the gap. The chain recombines TRBV10-3 with TRBJ2-1; D might be TRBD2 (5 bases). The CDR3 runs to 15 residues. Germline V gene sequence: CDR1 ENHRY, CDR2 SYGVKD. The germline V and J ends were trimmed by 2 bases and 0 bases, with 8 bases remaining between them. Partial CDR3 DNA: TGTGCCATCAGTGAGACTAGTACCTCCTACAATGAG. It translates to CAISETSTSYNE. The complete CDR3 reads CAISETSTSYNEQFF.